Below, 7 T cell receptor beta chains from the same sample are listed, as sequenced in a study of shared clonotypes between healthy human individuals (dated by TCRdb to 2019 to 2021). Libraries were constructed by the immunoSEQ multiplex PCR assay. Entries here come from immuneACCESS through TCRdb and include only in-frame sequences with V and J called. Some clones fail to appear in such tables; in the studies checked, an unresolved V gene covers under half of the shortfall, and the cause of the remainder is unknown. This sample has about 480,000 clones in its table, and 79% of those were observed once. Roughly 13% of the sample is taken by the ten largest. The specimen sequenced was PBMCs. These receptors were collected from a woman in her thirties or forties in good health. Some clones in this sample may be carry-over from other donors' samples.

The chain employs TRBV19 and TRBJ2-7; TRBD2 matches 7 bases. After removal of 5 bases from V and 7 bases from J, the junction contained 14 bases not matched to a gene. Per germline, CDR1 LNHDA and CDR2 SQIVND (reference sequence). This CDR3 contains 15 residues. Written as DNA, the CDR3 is TGTGCCAGTAGTGCCAACCGGGACTACCGAGAGGAGCAGTACTTC. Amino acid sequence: CASSANRDYREEQYF.

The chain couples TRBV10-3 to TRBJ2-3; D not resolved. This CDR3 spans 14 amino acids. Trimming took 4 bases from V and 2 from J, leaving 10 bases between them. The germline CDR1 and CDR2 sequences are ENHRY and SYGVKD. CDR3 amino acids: CAISVTGPTDTQYF. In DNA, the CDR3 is TGTGCCATCAGTGTAACCGGACCCACAGATACGCAGTATTTT.

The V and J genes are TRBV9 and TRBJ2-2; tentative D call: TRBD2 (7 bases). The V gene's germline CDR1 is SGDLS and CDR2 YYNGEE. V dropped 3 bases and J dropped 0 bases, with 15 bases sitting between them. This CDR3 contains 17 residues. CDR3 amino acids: CASSERGGLSNTGELFF. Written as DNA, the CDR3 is TGTGCCAGCAGCGAGAGGGGGGGACTTTCGAACACCGGGGAGCTGTTTTTT.

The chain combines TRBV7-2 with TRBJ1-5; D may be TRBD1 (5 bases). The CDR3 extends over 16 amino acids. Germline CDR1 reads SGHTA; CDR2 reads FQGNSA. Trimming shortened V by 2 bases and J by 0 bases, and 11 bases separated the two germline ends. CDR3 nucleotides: TGTGCCAGCAGCTTAAGTGCAGGGTTTAGCAATCAGCCCCAGCATTTT. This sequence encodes CASSLSAGFSNQPQHF.

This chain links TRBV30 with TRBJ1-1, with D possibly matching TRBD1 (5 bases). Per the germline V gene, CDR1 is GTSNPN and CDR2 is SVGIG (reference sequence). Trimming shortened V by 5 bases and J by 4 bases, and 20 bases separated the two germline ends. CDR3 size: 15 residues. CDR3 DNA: TGTGCCTGGGGACCCGGGGCAGGGCCGGGCACTGAAGCTTTCTTT. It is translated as CAWGPGAGPGTEAFF.

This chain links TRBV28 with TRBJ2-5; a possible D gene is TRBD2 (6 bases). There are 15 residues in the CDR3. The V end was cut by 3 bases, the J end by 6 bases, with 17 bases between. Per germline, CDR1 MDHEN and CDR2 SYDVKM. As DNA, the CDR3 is TGTGCCAGCAGTTTGTTTCCTCCGGGAGCGCAGACCCAGTACTTC. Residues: CASSLFPPGAQTQYF.

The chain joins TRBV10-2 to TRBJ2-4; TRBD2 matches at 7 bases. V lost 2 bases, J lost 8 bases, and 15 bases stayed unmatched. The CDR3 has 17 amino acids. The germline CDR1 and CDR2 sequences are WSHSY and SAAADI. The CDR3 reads CASSEPRTPEGGDIQYF. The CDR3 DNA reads TGCGCCAGCAGTGAGCCCCGGACTCCCGAGGGAGGGGACATTCAGTACTTC.